Sequencing of this T cell receptor (beta chain) was carried out in a study of beta chain features in type 1 diabetes. This CDR3 region has 15 residues. Between the trimmed V and J ends, which lost 5 bases and 3 bases, there was a span of 18 bases. Germline values: CDR1 SQVTM, CDR2 ANQGSEA. Of the isolated RNA, all was reverse transcribed, and so the sequenced material was expressed TCRB transcripts. This table comes from immunoSEQ multiplex PCR, and its TCRdb copy is limited to in-frame clones, with some not included. The sample holds around 170,000 clones, approximately 9% seen once. Sequencing was done on a sample of central memory CD4+ T cells from blood. This TCR was recovered from a woman in her late teens or twenties in good health. The chain uses TRBV29-1 and TRBJ2-3; possible D gene TRBD2, 5 bases. This chain's CDR3 is CSVSERRVGTDTQYF. CDR3 nucleotides: TGCAGCGTTTCAGAACGGCGGGTGGGGACAGATACGCAGTATTTT.